Listed below are T cell receptor beta chains from one sample, sequenced in a study of blood T cell repertoires in COVID-19. TCRdb's copy holds only in-frame clones and misses some; the assay was immunoSEQ multiplex PCR. Of around 270,000 clones detected, 80% to 90% appear once; the ten largest clones hold 4.2%. The sequenced sample consisted of peripheral blood. Every receptor here comes from a man aged 55-75 years with acute or convalescent COVID-19. Each CDR3 is given with its conserved first and last residue. The D gene is left open where the match is weak. Clone sizes are given selectively: once, few, many, or a class where the clone is expanded.

v_call: TRBV23-1
clone_size: NA
j_call: TRBJ2-1
cdr3_length: 16
d_call: TRBD1
cdr3_nt: TGCGCCAGCAGTTCACAGGGGATCCTAAATTCCAATGAGCAGTTCTTC
cdr3_aa: CASSSQGILNSNEQFF

v_call: TRBV7-9
clone_size: NA
j_call: TRBJ2-7
cdr3_length: 15
d_call: TRBD1
cdr3_nt: TGTGCCAGCAGCTTAGACAGGGGTTTCTCCTACGAGCAGTACTTC
cdr3_aa: CASSLDRGFSYEQYF

v_call: TRBV4-2
clone_size: NA
j_call: TRBJ2-2
cdr3_length: 16
d_call: TRBD2
cdr3_nt: TGTGCCAGCAGCCAAGATACTAGCGCAAACACCGGGGAGCTGTTTTTT
cdr3_aa: CASSQDTSANTGELFF

v_call: TRBV19
clone_size: once
j_call: TRBJ2-1
cdr3_length: 15
d_call: TRBD2
cdr3_nt: TGTGCCAGTAGTATGGTGTCTAGCGGGAGGAATGAGCAGTTCTTC
cdr3_aa: CASSMVSSGRNEQFF

v_call: TRBV3-1/TRBV3-2
clone_size: NA
j_call: TRBJ2-3
cdr3_length: 16
d_call: TRBD2
cdr3_nt: TGTGCCAGCAGCCAAGGAGGGACTAGTCGCACAGATACGCAGTATTTT
cdr3_aa: CASSQGGTSRTDTQYF

v_call: TRBV4-3
clone_size: NA
j_call: TRBJ2-7
cdr3_length: 13
d_call: NA
cdr3_nt: TGCGCCAGCAGCCAAGAACGCCAGGGGGGGCAGTACTTC
cdr3_aa: CASSQERQGGQYF

v_call: TRBV5-8
clone_size: NA
j_call: TRBJ2-5
cdr3_length: 14
d_call: NA
cdr3_nt: TGTGCCAGCAGCTACCTGCGGGATGGAGAGACCCAGTACTTC
cdr3_aa: CASSYLRDGETQYF

v_call: TRBV2
clone_size: NA
j_call: TRBJ2-5
cdr3_length: 15
d_call: NA
cdr3_nt: TGTGCCAGCAGCCAGGACTCCGTTATCCAAGAGACCCAGTACTTC
cdr3_aa: CASSQDSVIQETQYF

v_call: TRBV28
clone_size: NA
j_call: TRBJ1-5
cdr3_length: 16
d_call: NA
cdr3_nt: TGTGCCAGCAGTTTTCGTTTAGGGGGTTCCGGTCAGCCCCAGCATTTT
cdr3_aa: CASSFRLGGSGQPQHF

v_call: TRBV27
clone_size: NA
j_call: TRBJ2-3
cdr3_length: 12
d_call: NA
cdr3_nt: TGTGCCAGCAGGGCATATACAGATACGCAGTATTTT
cdr3_aa: CASRAYTDTQYF

v_call: TRBV7-3
clone_size: NA
j_call: TRBJ2-1
cdr3_length: 16
d_call: NA
cdr3_nt: TGTGCCAGCAGCCCAACCAGGACTCAGTTCTACAATGAGCAGTTCTTC
cdr3_aa: CASSPTRTQFYNEQFF

v_call: TRBV7-9
clone_size: NA
j_call: TRBJ1-2
cdr3_length: 13
d_call: NA
cdr3_nt: TGTGCCAGCGGAACCTCGGCGGGGGGTGGCTACACCTTC
cdr3_aa: CASGTSAGGGYTF

v_call: TRBV7-9
clone_size: NA
j_call: TRBJ2-7
cdr3_length: 14
d_call: TRBD2
cdr3_nt: TGTGCCAGCAGTAGAGGACTAGCCCTCCTCGAGCAGTACTTC
cdr3_aa: CASSRGLALLEQYF

v_call: TRBV3-1/TRBV3-2
clone_size: NA
j_call: TRBJ2-1
cdr3_length: 15
d_call: NA
cdr3_nt: TGTGCCAGCAGCCAAGAGAGCGGGCGACACAATGAGCAGTTCTTC
cdr3_aa: CASSQESGRHNEQFF

v_call: TRBV15
clone_size: NA
j_call: TRBJ1-6
cdr3_length: 17
d_call: NA
cdr3_nt: TGTGCCACCAGCAGAAATACCGGGACACGCGTCAATTCACCCCTCCACTTT
cdr3_aa: CATSRNTGTRVNSPLHF